A single sample gave rise to the 23 T cell receptor beta chains below, sequenced in a study of blood T cells in healthy people across ages. A second 7 to 11 cycle PCR used barcoded and J-beta primers. TCRdb reprocessed the 5' RACE reads via MiXCR and lists one record per CDR3 protein. The table includes roughly 1.5 million distinct CDR3 sequences, 35% to 45% detected once. Source material: blood. These receptors came from a young woman in good health.

The chain combines TRBV9 with TRBJ2-1; tentative D call: TRBD1 (7 bases). Between the trimmed V and J ends, which lost 7 bases and 9 bases, there was a span of 17 bases. CDR3 size: 13 residues. Germline V gene data show CDR1 as SGDLS and CDR2 as YYNGEE. This CDR3 reads CASGGPGGIEQFF. The CDR3 coding sequence is TGTGCCAGCGGAGGGCCAGGGGGGATTGAGCAGTTCTTC.

The chain couples TRBV27 to TRBJ1-2; D might be TRBD1 (5 bases). The V gene's germline CDR1 is MNHEY and CDR2 SMNVEV (reference sequence). The V gene lost 5 bases and the J gene lost 2 bases, with 15 bases spanning the gap. The CDR3 runs to 15 residues. The CDR3 sequence: CASSLGEPINYGYTF. CDR3 coding DNA: TGTGCCAGCAGTCTGGGGGAGCCCATAAACTATGGCTACACCTTC.

This rearrangement joins TRBV7-3 to TRBJ1-6; D is undetermined. CDR3 length: 13 residues. V gave up 5 bases and J gave up 13 bases, with 15 bases separating them. The germline V gene encodes CDR1 SGHTA and CDR2 FQGTGA. The CDR3 DNA follows: TGTGCCAGCAGCAAGACTCGGGGTTCGCCCCTCCACTTT. It translates to CASSKTRGSPLHF.

Only a few counts were recorded for this clonotype. In nucleotides, the CDR3 is TGTGCCAGCAGCTTGTACCGGGACGGCTCCACAGATACGCAGTATTTT. Protein product: CASSLYRDGSTDTQYF. The chain joins TRBV7-2 to TRBJ2-3; D may match TRBD1 or TRBD2 (5 bases each). V lost 3 bases and J 2 bases, leaving 15 bases between the germline ends. Germline loops: CDR1 SGHTA, CDR2 FQGNSA. The CDR3 is 16 amino acids.

In this sample, this clonotype turned up a few times. This rearrangement joins TRBV7-2 to TRBJ2-3; possibly TRBD2 for D (6 bases). V was trimmed by 5 bases and J by 4 bases, leaving 10 bases between them. Germline CDR1 and CDR2: SGHTA and FQGNSA. The CDR3 length is 13 residues. CDR3 sequence reads: CASSTLAPDTQYF. The CDR3 bases are TGTGCCAGCAGCACCCTAGCGCCAGATACGCAGTATTTT.

This clonotype was detected once. The chain joins TRBV29-1 to TRBJ2-5; D remains ambiguous. Judging by the DNA end, TRBJ2-1 fits better; the J call may be wrong. The germline CDR1 and CDR2 sequences are SQVTM and ANQGSEA. The CDR3 contains 12 residues. CDR3 sequence (DNA): TGCAGCGTTGAAGGTAGCCAGGAGACCCAGTTCTTC. Protein sequence: CSVEGSQETQFF.

The chain recombines TRBV20-1 with TRBJ1-2; TRBD1 aligns across 7 bases. V lost 3 bases and J lost 10; bases outside the gene matches: 11. Per germline, CDR1 DFQATT and CDR2 SNEGSKA (reference sequence). CDR3 length: 13 amino acids. CDR3 bases: TGCAGTGCTAGTGGAGGGGGCGGGGGCGTCTACACCTTC. It specifies CSASGGGGGVYTF.

The DNA for the CDR3 is TGCAGTGCTAATCTACGCAGCAGCGGCTACACCTTC. Translated: CSANLRSSGYTF. The rearrangement joins TRBV20-1 to TRBJ1-2; D not certain. Trimming stripped 4 bases from V and 8 bases from J, with 14 bases between. Germline-derived CDR1 and CDR2 are DFQATT and SNEGSKA (reference sequence). There are 12 residues in the CDR3.

Notes on this clonotype: The junction does not match germline at one end; this may be a read error. The chain is built from TRBV12-3 or TRBV12-4 and TRBJ2-1; D not resolved. The CDR3 has 16 residues. This CDR3 is CASSPRPGGRYNGQFF. The DNA of the CDR3 is TGTGCCAGCAGTCCCCGGCCGGGTGGCAGGTACAATGGGCAGTTCTTC.

V and J are TRBV5-1 and TRBJ1-1, with TRBD1 matching over 7 bases. The germline gives CDR1 SGHRS, CDR2 YFSETQ. This CDR3 has 14 amino acids. With V trimmed by 4 bases and J by 4 bases, 7 bases remained unmatched. CDR3 loop: CASSGTVHSTEAFF. The CDR3, as DNA: TGCGCCAGCAGCGGGACAGTCCACTCCACTGAAGCTTTCTTT.

This clonotype was picked up a small number of times. V and J are TRBV28 and TRBJ2-7; no reliable D call. Per germline, CDR1 MDHEN and CDR2 SYDVKM. V shed 2 bases and J shed 2 bases, with 10 bases lying between them. CDR3 length: 14 residues. In DNA form, the CDR3 reads TGTGCCAGCAGTTTAGGGCTTCGTACCTACGAGCAGTACTTC. This gives the protein CASSLGLRTYEQYF.

The chain links TRBV27 to TRBJ2-1; 9 bases align to TRBD2. The germline V gene encodes CDR1 MNHEY and CDR2 SMNVEV (reference sequence). V dropped 2 bases and J dropped 4; count of bases not matched to a gene: 9. The CDR3 has 17 amino acids. This CDR3 is CASSLTLAGVGYNEQFF. The CDR3 DNA follows: TGTGCCAGCAGTTTAACCTTAGCGGGAGTTGGATACAATGAGCAGTTCTTC.

This clonotype was observed a few times. CDR3 loop: CSAGRTGRSYEQYF. Written as DNA, the CDR3 is TGCAGTGCTGGAAGGACAGGGCGGTCCTACGAGCAGTACTTC. This sequence joins TRBV20-1 and TRBJ2-7, with 8 bases identical to TRBD1. Trimming cost V 5 bases and J 1 base; bases outside gene matches: 7. The CDR3 contains 14 residues. The germline V gene has CDR1 DFQATT and CDR2 SNEGSKA (reference sequence).

The V and J genes are TRBV15 and TRBJ2-1; a possible D gene is TRBD2 (6 bases). V lost 1 base and J lost 12, with 13 bases in between. Germline V gene data show CDR1 as LNHNV and CDR2 as YYDKDF (reference sequence). The CDR3 has 13 amino acids. CDR3 bases: TGTGCCACCAGCAGAGGGGCGGGGTGCGGGCAGTTCTTC. It encodes CATSRGAGCGQFF.

The V gene is TRBV5-6, the J gene TRBJ2-5; 8 bases map to TRBD2. This CDR3 comprises 13 residues. V was pared by 4 bases and J by 13 bases, with 12 bases of the junction left unmatched. Germline CDR1 and CDR2: SGHDT and YYEEEE. The CDR3 DNA follows: TGTGCCAGCAGCGCCGGGGGGGCCGTTGGCCCGTACTTC. It yields the protein CASSAGGAVGPYF. Together with reference TRBV5-6 and TRBJ2-5, the CDR3 gives the full variable domain: DAGVTQSPTHLIKTRGQQVTLRCSPKSGHDTVSWYQQALGQGPQFIFQYYEEEERQRGNFPDRFSGHQFPNYSSELNVNALLLGDSALYLCASSAGGAVGPYFGPGTRLLVL.

This clonotype was counted between two and nine times. The chain uses TRBV7-9 and TRBJ2-7; either TRBD1 or TRBD2 may supply D (5 bases each). Deletions cut 3 bases from V and 5 bases from J, with 11 bases between. The CDR3 has 13 amino acids. Germline V lookup: CDR1 SEHNR, CDR2 FQNEAQ (reference sequence). Written as DNA, the CDR3 is TGTGCCAGCAGCTTTTGGGGGAGCGACGAGCAGTACTTC. Its translation is CASSFWGSDEQYF.

In regard to this clonotype: A much larger clone sits a single nucleotide away, making a read error possible. V and J are TRBV20-1 and TRBJ2-4; TRBD1 aligns across 8 bases. The better agreement between TRBJ2-7 and the DNA end casts doubt on the J call. Per the germline V gene, CDR1 is DFQATT and CDR2 is SNEGSKA (reference sequence). CDR3 length: 12 residues. The CDR3 bases are TGCGGTGCTTCGGACAGGGTCTACGAGCAGTACTTC. It codes for CGASDRVYEQYF.

The chain recombines TRBV2 with TRBJ1-2; D might be TRBD1 (5 bases). Deletions cut 2 bases from V and 7 bases from J, with 20 bases between. In germline, CDR1 is SNHLY, CDR2 FYNNEI. This CDR3 comprises 16 residues. This chain's CDR3 is CASSEMGGMLMSGYTF. The CDR3 DNA follows: TGTGCCAGCAGTGAAATGGGGGGGATGTTGATGAGTGGCTACACCTTC.

Details on this clonotype: The junction and the germline gene differ at one end; a read error may be behind it. The V call is TRBV5-8, the J call TRBJ2-1; D gene unclear. This CDR3 has 16 amino acids. Germline lookup yields CDR1 SGHTS and CDR2 YDEGEE. DNA of the CDR3: TGTGCCAGCAACTTGGTTCGAGTAACGTCCTACAATGAGCAGTTCTTC. Translated: CASNLVRVTSYNEQFF. The complete variable domain, with remaining parts taken from reference TRBV5-8 and TRBJ2-1, reads EAGVTQSPTHLIKTRGQQATLRCSPISGHTSVYWYQQALGLGLQFLLWYDEGEERNRGNFPPRFSGRQFPNYSSELNVNALELEDSALYLCASNLVRVTSYNEQFFGPGTRLTVL.

V usage is TRBV10-3 and J usage is TRBJ2-5; 13 bases fit TRBD2. This CDR3 has 14 residues. V lost 7 bases and J lost 5; bases outside the gene matches: 4. Germline lookup yields CDR1 ENHRY and CDR2 SYGVKD. This CDR3 reads CAIKGTSGVETQYF. The DNA of the CDR3 is TGTGCCATCAAGGGGACTAGCGGGGTGGAGACCCAGTACTTC.

There are many counts of this clonotype. The chain recombines TRBV20-1 with TRBJ2-7; TRBD2 might be the D (5 bases). The germline V and J ends were trimmed by 0 bases and 1 base, with 10 bases remaining between them. The CDR3 is 14 residues long. CDR1 and CDR2 from the germline V gene are DFQATT and SNEGSKA (reference sequence). DNA for the CDR3: TGCAGTGCTAGAGATGTGGACTTTTCCTACGAGCAGTACTTC. It specifies CSARDVDFSYEQYF.

The chain is built from TRBV4-2 and TRBJ2-2; unclear D gene. Germline V gives CDR1 LGHNA, CDR2 YNFKEQ. Trimming shortened V by 1 base and J by 8 bases, and 11 bases separated the two germline ends. This CDR3 has 14 amino acids. The CDR3 region has the DNA TGTGCCAGCAGCCAAGGGGCTCCAACAGGGGAGCTGTTTTTT. Its translation is CASSQGAPTGELFF.

About this clonotype itself: A much larger clone differs from this one at a single base, so this may be a read error. The V and J genes are TRBV10-3 and TRBJ2-1, with D maybe TRBD2 (5 bases). Germline V gene sequence: CDR1 ENHRY, CDR2 SYGVKD. V was trimmed by 6 bases and J by 8 bases, leaving 17 bases between them. This CDR3 has 14 amino acids. Written as DNA, the CDR3 is TGTGCCATCAGCCCGGGGTCGGCGTACGATGAGCAGTTCTTC. It codes for CAISPGSAYDEQFF.